Listed below are T cell receptor beta chains from one sample, sequenced in a study of regulatory and conventional T cells in RAG deficiency. Sequenced by immunoSEQ multiplex PCR; TCRdb stores in-frame clones only, minus some. The data contain more than 35,000 clones, about 87% of them singletons. These data were likewise used in another study, on regulatory T cells.

Sequencing was carried out using CD4+ effector T cells sorted from blood. Every receptor here comes from a human donor in good health. The CDR3 runs from the conserved cysteine through the conserved F or W. The order of the fields is V gene, clone size, D gene, J gene, CDR3 protein, CDR3 DNA. A D gene is named only where the DNA matches it firmly. The size of a clone is reported for some rows only, either as once, few or many, or as a class for expanded clones.

TRBV4-1	NA	TRBD2	TRBJ2-1	CASSQNTGLRLDEQFF	TGCGCCAGCAGCCAGAACACGGGACTACGTCTCGATGAGCAGTTCTTC
TRBV7-7	NA	NA	TRBJ1-6	CASSPGAGSPLHF	TGTGCTAGCAGCCCGGGGGCAGGGTCACCCCTCCACTTT
TRBV5-5	NA	TRBD1	TRBJ2-5	CASSADRGGETQYF	TGTGCCAGCAGCGCGGACAGGGGAGGCGAGACCCAGTACTTC
TRBV19	few	TRBD2	TRBJ2-7	CASSIPGLVYEQYF	TGTGCCAGTAGTATCCCGGGACTAGTCTACGAGCAGTACTTC
TRBV19	NA	NA	TRBJ2-4	CASSIDLRSSIQYF	TGTGCCAGTAGTATAGATCTTAGGTCTAGCATTCAGTACTTC
TRBV2	NA	NA	TRBJ1-5	CASSFNGNQPQHF	TGTGCCAGCAGTTTCAATGGGAATCAGCCCCAGCATTTT
TRBV19	NA	NA	TRBJ2-1	CASSILGNSYNEQFF	TGTGCCAGTAGTATCCTAGGTAACTCCTACAATGAGCAGTTCTTC
TRBV7-2	NA	NA	TRBJ1-1	CASSPQISNTEAFF	TGTGCCAGCAGCCCACAGATTTCGAACACTGAAGCTTTCTTT
TRBV7-6	NA	NA	TRBJ2-5	CASSSQETQYF	TGTGCCAGCAGCTCTCAGGAGACCCAGTACTTC
TRBV9	NA	TRBD1	TRBJ1-2	CASSPGQEIYGYTF	TGTGCCAGCAGCCCGGGACAGGAGATCTATGGCTACACCTTC
TRBV2	NA	NA	TRBJ1-1	CASTQQGLAEAFF	TGTGCCAGCACCCAGCAGGGTCTCGCTGAAGCTTTCTTT
TRBV5-1	NA	NA	TRBJ1-1	CASSGGLTSPFTEAFF	TGCGCCAGCAGCGGGGGGTTAACTAGTCCGTTCACTGAAGCTTTCTTT
TRBV18	NA	TRBD2	TRBJ2-7	CASSPPGSGTYEQYF	TGTGCCAGCTCCCCACCGGGTAGCGGGACCTACGAGCAGTACTTC
TRBV28	NA	NA	TRBJ2-7	CASSARYEQYF	TGTGCCAGCAGTGCTAGATACGAGCAGTACTTC
TRBV9	NA	TRBD2	TRBJ2-2	CASSTTFTSGGTGELFF	TGTGCCAGCAGCACCACTTTTACTAGCGGGGGAACCGGGGAGCTGTTTTTT
TRBV19	NA	NA	TRBJ1-4	CASSIDLTGTPGEKLFF	TGTGCCAGTAGTATAGACTTGACCGGGACACCAGGCGAAAAACTGTTTTTT
TRBV19	NA	NA	TRBJ1-3	CASSRPAAMGASGNTIYF	TGTGCCAGTAGTCGTCCGGCCGCCATGGGAGCCTCTGGAAACACCATATATTTT
TRBV25-1	once	TRBD2	TRBJ2-7	CASSDTAGVFSGSKEQYF	TGTGCCAGCAGTGATACAGCGGGAGTGTTTTCTGGGAGTAAAGAGCAGTACTTC
TRBV11-3	NA	NA	TRBJ2-1	CASSWRSVSGENEQFF	TGTGCCAGCAGCTGGAGATCCGTGTCAGGGGAAAATGAGCAGTTCTTC
TRBV18	NA	NA	TRBJ2-3	CASSPPQPDTGCF	TGTGCCAGCTCACCACCACAACCGGACACAGGGTGTTTT
TRBV28	NA	NA	TRBJ2-1	CASSLEGLNYNEQFF	TGTGCCAGCAGTTTGGAGGGGCTAAACTACAATGAGCAGTTCTTC
TRBV6-1	NA	TRBD2	TRBJ2-7	CASSVQLAQSSYEQYF	TGTGCCAGCAGTGTCCAACTAGCGCAAAGCTCCTACGAGCAGTACTTC
TRBV6-6	once	NA	TRBJ1-1	CASSKTQNTEAFF	TGTGCCAGCAGCAAGACCCAGAACACTGAAGCTTTCTTT
TRBV6-5	once	NA	TRBJ1-3	CASSFATGSGNTIYF	TGTGCCAGCAGTTTCGCGACAGGCTCTGGAAACACCATATATTTT
TRBV5-6	NA	TRBD1	TRBJ1-6	CASSTDRYGSPLHF	TGTGCCAGCAGCACGGACAGGTACGGTTCACCCCTCCACTTT
TRBV6-4	NA	NA	TRBJ1-6	CASSERRQGAVNSPLHF	TGTGCCAGCAGTGAACGGCGTCAGGGAGCGGTTAATTCACCCCTCCACTTT
TRBV14	NA	NA	TRBJ2-7	CASSPIKGGQAYEQYF	TGTGCCAGCAGTCCTATAAAGGGGGGGCAAGCCTACGAGCAGTACTTC
TRBV5-6	NA	NA	TRBJ2-3	CASSLAQFTDTQYF	TGTGCCAGCAGCTTGGCGCAGTTCACAGATACGCAGTATTTT
TRBV14	few	NA	TRBJ1-5	CASSHGGGSQPQHF	TGTGCCAGCAGCCACGGGGGGGGCAGTCAGCCCCAGCATTTT
TRBV5-5	NA	TRBD1	TRBJ1-1	CASSSNRGSMNTEAFF	TGTGCCAGCAGCTCCAACAGGGGTTCGATGAACACTGAAGCTTTCTTT
TRBV18	NA	NA	TRBJ1-1	CASSVRANTEAFF	TGTGCCAGCTCAGTTCGGGCCAACACTGAAGCTTTCTTT
TRBV10-1	NA	TRBD2	TRBJ2-3	CASSESTSGRGRDTQYF	TGCGCCAGCAGTGAGTCGACTAGCGGGAGGGGCAGGGATACGCAGTATTTT
TRBV6-5	NA	TRBD1	TRBJ2-7	CASSLRDRGDYEQYF	TGTGCCAGCAGTCTCCGGGACAGGGGAGACTACGAGCAGTACTTC
TRBV19	NA	NA	TRBJ2-1	CASSPKGTGGYNEQFF	TGTGCCAGTAGTCCAAAAGGGACTGGTGGCTACAATGAGCAGTTCTTC
TRBV5-8	NA	NA	TRBJ1-1	CASSSRAHTEAFF	TGTGCCAGCAGCTCGCGGGCACACACTGAAGCTTTCTTT
TRBV11-1	NA	TRBD1	TRBJ2-1	CASRTWTGGNDNEQFF	TGTGCCAGCAGGACATGGACAGGGGGAAATGACAATGAGCAGTTCTTC
TRBV6-1	NA	TRBD1	TRBJ1-1	CASSDDRAGNTEAFF	TGTGCCAGCAGTGATGACAGGGCCGGGAACACTGAAGCTTTCTTT
TRBV6-1	few	TRBD2	TRBJ2-7	CASSDLQGLADPYEQYF	TGTGCCAGCAGTGACTTACAAGGACTAGCGGACCCCTACGAGCAGTACTTC
TRBV18	NA	NA	TRBJ1-4	CASSPGSTNEKLFF	TGTGCCAGCTCACCGGGGTCAACTAATGAAAAACTGTTTTTT
TRBV7-2	NA	NA	TRBJ1-2	CASSRVLGPNYGYTF	TGTGCCAGCAGCCGGGTGCTCGGCCCTAACTATGGCTACACCTTC
TRBV14	NA	NA	TRBJ2-1	CASSQLQRDKGYSEQFF	TGTGCCAGCAGTCAACTGCAGAGGGACAAGGGGTACAGTGAGCAGTTCTTC
TRBV5-1	NA	NA	TRBJ2-5	CASSWGGLQQETQYF	TGCGCCAGCAGCTGGGGTGGCCTACAACAAGAGACCCAGTACTTC
TRBV14	NA	NA	TRBJ1-2	CASSGDPRTPTGGYTF	TGTGCCAGCAGCGGCGACCCACGGACTCCCACGGGCGGCTACACCTTC
TRBV28	NA	NA	TRBJ2-7	CASRMQGLEQYF	TGTGCCAGTAGGATGCAAGGGCTCGAGCAGTACTTC
TRBV5-1	NA	TRBD1	TRBJ1-1	CASIADGQGATEAFF	TGCGCCAGCATCGCCGATGGACAGGGGGCCACTGAAGCTTTCTTT
TRBV5-1	NA	TRBD1	TRBJ1-1	CASSRRTGTINTEAFF	TGCGCCAGCAGCCGACGGACAGGGACTATTAACACTGAAGCTTTCTTT
TRBV9	NA	NA	TRBJ2-1	CASSVDWGASYNEQFF	TGTGCCAGCAGCGTAGATTGGGGGGCTAGCTACAATGAGCAGTTCTTC
TRBV6-1	NA	NA	TRBJ2-3	CASTPTVGRTDTQYF	TGTGCCAGCACCCCGACGGTGGGGCGCACAGATACGCAGTATTTT
TRBV4-2	NA	TRBD2	TRBJ2-5	CASSRSSGGETQYF	TGTGCCAGCAGCCGATCTAGCGGGGGGGAGACCCAGTACTTC
TRBV7-6	NA	NA	TRBJ1-2	CASSLSRAEGGYTF	TGTGCCAGCAGCTTATCTCGAGCGGAGGGTGGCTACACCTTC
TRBV5-1	NA	NA	TRBJ1-6	CASSLAAGASNSPLHF	TGCGCCAGCAGCTTGGCCGCAGGGGCCTCAAATTCACCCCTCCACTTT
TRBV9	few	NA	TRBJ2-1	CASSVSYNEQFF	TGTGCCAGCAGCGTAAGCTACAATGAGCAGTTCTTC
TRBV27	NA	TRBD1	TRBJ2-1	CASSSTGQVYNEQFF	TGTGCCAGCAGCTCGACGGGACAGGTATACAATGAGCAGTTCTTC
TRBV9	NA	NA	TRBJ2-1	CASSATYPYNEQFF	TGTGCCAGCAGCGCGACTTACCCTTACAATGAGCAGTTCTTC
TRBV18	NA	TRBD2	TRBJ2-7	CASSPRTSGYEQYF	TGTGCCAGCTCACCACGGACTAGCGGCTACGAGCAGTACTTC
TRBV5-6	NA	TRBD2	TRBJ2-1	CASSMAGTSENEQFF	TGTGCCAGCAGCATGGCCGGGACTAGCGAGAATGAGCAGTTCTTC